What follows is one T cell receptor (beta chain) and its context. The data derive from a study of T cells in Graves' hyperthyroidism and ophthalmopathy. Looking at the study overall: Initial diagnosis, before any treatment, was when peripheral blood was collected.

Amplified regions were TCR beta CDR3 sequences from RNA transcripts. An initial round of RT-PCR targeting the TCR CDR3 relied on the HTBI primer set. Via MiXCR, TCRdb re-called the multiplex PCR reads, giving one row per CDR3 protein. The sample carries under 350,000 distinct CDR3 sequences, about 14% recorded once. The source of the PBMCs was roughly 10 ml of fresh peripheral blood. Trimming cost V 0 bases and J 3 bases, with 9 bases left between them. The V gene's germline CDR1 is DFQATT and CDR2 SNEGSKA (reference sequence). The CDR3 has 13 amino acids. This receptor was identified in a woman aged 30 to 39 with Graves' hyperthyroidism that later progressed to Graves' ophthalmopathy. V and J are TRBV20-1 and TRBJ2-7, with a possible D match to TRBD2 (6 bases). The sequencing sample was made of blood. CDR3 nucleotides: TGCAGTGCTAGAGACGGGAGTCTCTACGAGCAGTACTTC. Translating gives CSARDGSLYEQYF.